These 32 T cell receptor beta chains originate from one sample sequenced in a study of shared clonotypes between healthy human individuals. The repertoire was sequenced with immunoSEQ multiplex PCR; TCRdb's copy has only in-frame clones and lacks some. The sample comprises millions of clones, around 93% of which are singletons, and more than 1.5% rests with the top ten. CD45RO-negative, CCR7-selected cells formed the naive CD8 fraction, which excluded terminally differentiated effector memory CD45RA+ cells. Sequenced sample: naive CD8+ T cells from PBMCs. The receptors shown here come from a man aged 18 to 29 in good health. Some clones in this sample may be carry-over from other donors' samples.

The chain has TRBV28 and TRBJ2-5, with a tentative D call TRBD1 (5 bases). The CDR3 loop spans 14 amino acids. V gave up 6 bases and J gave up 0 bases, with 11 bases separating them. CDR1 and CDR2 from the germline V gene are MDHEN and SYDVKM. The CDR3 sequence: CASSPDRNQETQYF. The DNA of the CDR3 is TGTGCCAGCAGCCCCGACAGAAACCAAGAGACCCAGTACTTC.

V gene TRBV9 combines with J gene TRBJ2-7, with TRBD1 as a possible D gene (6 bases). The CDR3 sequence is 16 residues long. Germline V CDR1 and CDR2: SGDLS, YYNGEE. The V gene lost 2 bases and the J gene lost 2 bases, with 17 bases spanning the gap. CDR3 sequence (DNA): TGTGCCAGCAGCGTGGGGGCTGCGGGTCCTGCCTACGAGCAGTACTTC. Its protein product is CASSVGAAGPAYEQYF. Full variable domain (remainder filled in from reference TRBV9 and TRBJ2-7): DSGVTQTPKHLITATGQRVTLRCSPRSGDLSVYWYQQSLDQGLQFLIQYYNGEERAKGNILERFSAQQFPDLHSELNLSSLELGDSALYFCASSVGAAGPAYEQYFGPGTRLTVT.

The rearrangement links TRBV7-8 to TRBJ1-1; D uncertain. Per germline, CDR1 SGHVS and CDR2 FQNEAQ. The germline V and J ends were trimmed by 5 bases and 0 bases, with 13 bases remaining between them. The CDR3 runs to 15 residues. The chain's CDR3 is CASSPLRVLNTEAFF. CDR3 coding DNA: TGTGCCAGCAGCCCCCTAAGGGTTTTGAACACTGAAGCTTTCTTT.

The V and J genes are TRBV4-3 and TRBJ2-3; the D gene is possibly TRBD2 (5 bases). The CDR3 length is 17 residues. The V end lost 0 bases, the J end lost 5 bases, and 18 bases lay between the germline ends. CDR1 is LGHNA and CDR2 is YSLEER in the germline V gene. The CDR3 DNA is TGCGCCAGCAGCCAAGATAGGGCGAGAGGTCGGGAAGATACGCAGTATTTT. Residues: CASSQDRARGREDTQYF.

CDR3 in amino acids: CASGQGGNIQYF. In DNA, the CDR3 is TGCGCCAGCGGACAGGGGGGAAACATTCAGTACTTC. The V gene is TRBV5-1, the J gene TRBJ2-4; 10 bases agree with TRBD1. CDR3 length: 12 residues. Germline CDR1 and CDR2: SGHRS and YFSETQ. The ends lost 7 bases at V and 6 bases at J; junction bases unmatched: 1.

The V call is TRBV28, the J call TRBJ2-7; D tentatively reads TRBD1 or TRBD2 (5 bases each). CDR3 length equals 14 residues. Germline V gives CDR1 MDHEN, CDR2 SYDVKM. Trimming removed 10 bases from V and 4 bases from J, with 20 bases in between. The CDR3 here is CATSDRDPDYEQYF. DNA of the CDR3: TGTGCCACCTCCGACCGGGACCCCGATTACGAGCAGTACTTC.

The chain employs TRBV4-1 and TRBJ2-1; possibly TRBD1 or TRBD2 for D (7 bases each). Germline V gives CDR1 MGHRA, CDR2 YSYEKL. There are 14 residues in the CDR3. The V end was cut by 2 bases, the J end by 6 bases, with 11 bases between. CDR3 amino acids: CASSQWEGANEQFF. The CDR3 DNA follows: TGCGCCAGCAGCCAATGGGAGGGGGCCAATGAGCAGTTCTTC.

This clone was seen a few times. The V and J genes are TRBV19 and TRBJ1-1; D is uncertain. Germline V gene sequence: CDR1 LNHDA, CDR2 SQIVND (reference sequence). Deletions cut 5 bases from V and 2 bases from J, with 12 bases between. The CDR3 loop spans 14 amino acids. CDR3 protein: CASSQARVNTEAFF. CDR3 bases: TGTGCCAGTAGTCAAGCAAGGGTCAACACTGAAGCTTTCTTT.

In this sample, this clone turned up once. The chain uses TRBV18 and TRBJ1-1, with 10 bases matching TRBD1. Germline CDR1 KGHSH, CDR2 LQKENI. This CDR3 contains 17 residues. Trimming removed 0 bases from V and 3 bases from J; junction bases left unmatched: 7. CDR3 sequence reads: CASSPPGIGTGDTEAFF. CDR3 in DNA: TGTGCCAGCTCACCACCGGGAATTGGGACAGGGGACACTGAAGCTTTCTTT. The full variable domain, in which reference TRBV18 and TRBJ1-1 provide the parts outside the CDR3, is NAGVMQNPRHLVRRRGQEARLRCSPMKGHSHVYWYRQLPEEGLKFMVYLQKENIIDESGMPKERFSAEFPKEGPSILRIQQVVRGDSAAYFCASSPPGIGTGDTEAFFGQGTRLTVV.

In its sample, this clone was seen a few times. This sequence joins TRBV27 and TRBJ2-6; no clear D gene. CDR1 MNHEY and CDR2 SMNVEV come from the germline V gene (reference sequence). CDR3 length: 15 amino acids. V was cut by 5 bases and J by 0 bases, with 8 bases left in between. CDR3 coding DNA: TGTGCCAGCAGTATGACCCGCTCTGGGGCCAACGTCCTGACTTTC. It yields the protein CASSMTRSGANVLTF.

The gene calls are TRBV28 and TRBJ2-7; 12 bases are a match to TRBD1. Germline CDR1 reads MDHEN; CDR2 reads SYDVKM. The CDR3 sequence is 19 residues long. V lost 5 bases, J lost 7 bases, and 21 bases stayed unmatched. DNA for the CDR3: TGTGCCAGCAGTCCCCCCGCCGGGACAGGGGGCGCATATCGTGATGAGCAGTACTTC. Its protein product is CASSPPAGTGGAYRDEQYF. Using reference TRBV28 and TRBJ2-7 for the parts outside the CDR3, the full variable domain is DVKVTQSSRYLVKRTGEKVFLECVQDMDHENMFWYRQDPGLGLRLIYFSYDVKMKEKGDIPEGYSVSREKKERFSLILESASTNQTSMYLCASSPPAGTGGAYRDEQYFGPGTRLTVT.

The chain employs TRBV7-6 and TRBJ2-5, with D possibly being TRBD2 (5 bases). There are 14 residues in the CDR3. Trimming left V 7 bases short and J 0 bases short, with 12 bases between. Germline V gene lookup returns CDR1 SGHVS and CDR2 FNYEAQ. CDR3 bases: TGTGCCAGCACCCCTCGGGGATACCAAGAGACCCAGTACTTC. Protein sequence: CASTPRGYQETQYF.

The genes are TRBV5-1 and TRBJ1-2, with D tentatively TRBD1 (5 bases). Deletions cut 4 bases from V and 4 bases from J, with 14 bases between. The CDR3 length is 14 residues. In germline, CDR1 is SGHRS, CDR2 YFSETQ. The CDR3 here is CASSEDPGGYGYTF. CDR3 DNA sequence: TGCGCCAGCAGCGAAGATCCCGGGGGCTATGGCTACACCTTC.

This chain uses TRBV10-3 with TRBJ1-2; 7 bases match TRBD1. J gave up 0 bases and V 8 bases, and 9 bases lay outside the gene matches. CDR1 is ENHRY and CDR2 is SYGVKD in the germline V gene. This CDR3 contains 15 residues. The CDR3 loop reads CAIGPGQRPNYGYTF. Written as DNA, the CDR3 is TGTGCCATCGGCCCGGGACAGAGACCTAACTATGGCTACACCTTC.

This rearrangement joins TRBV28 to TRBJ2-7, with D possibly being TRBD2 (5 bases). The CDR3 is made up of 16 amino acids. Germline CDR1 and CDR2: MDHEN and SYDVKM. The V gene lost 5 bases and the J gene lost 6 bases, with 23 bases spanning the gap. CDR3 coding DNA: TGTGCCAGCAGTCCTAACCTGGGGAGTCACCGTTTCGAGCAGTACTTC. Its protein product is CASSPNLGSHRFEQYF. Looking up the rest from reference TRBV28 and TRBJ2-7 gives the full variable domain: DVKVTQSSRYLVKRTGEKVFLECVQDMDHENMFWYRQDPGLGLRLIYFSYDVKMKEKGDIPEGYSVSREKKERFSLILESASTNQTSMYLCASSPNLGSHRFEQYFGPGTRLTVT.

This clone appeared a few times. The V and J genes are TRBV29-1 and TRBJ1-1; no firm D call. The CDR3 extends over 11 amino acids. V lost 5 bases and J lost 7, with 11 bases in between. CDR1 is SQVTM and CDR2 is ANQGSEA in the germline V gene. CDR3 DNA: TGCAGCGTTCTCTATGGCTATGAAGCTTTCTTT. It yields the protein CSVLYGYEAFF.

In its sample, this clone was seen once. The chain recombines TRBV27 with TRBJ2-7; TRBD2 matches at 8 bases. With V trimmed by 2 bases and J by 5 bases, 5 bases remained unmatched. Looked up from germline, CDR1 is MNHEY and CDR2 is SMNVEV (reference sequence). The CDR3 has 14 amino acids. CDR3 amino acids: CASSLGGRRNEQYF. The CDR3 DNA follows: TGTGCCAGCAGTTTAGGCGGGAGGAGGAACGAGCAGTACTTC.

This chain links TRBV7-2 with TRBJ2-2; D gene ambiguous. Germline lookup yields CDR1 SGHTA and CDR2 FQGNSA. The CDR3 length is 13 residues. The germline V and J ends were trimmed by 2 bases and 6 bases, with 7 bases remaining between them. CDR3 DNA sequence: TGTGCCAGCAGCTTACTCCTAGCCGGGGAGCTGTTTTTT. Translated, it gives CASSLLLAGELFF. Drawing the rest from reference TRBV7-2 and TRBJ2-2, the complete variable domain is GAGVSQSPSNKVTEKGKDVELRCDPISGHTALYWYRQSLGQGLEFLIYFQGNSAPDKSGLPSDRFSAERTGGSVSTLTIQRTQQEDSAVYLCASSLLLAGELFFGEGSRLTVL.

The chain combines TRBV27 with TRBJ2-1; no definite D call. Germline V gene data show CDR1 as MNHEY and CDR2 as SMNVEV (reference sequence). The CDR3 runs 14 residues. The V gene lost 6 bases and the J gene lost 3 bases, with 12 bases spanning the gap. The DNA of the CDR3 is TGTGCCAGCAGATACGGAAACTTCTACAATGAGCAGTTCTTC. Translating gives CASRYGNFYNEQFF.

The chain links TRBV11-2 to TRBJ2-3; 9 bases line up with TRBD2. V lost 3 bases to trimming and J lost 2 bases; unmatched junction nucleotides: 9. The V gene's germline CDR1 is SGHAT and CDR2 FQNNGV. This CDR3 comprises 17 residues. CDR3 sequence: CASSFGASGINTDTQYF. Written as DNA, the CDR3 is TGTGCCAGCAGCTTTGGCGCTAGCGGGATAAACACAGATACGCAGTATTTT.

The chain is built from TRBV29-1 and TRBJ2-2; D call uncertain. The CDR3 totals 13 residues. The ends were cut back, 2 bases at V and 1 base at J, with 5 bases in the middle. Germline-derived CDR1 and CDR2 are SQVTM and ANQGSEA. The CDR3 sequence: CSVEMENTGELFF. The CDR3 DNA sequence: TGCAGCGTTGAAATGGAGAACACCGGGGAGCTGTTTTTT.

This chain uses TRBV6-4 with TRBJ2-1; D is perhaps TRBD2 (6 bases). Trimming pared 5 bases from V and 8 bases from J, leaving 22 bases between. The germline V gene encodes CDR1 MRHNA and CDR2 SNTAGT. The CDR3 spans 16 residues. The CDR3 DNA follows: TGTGCCAGCAGTAAGGGACTTCACGGGGGAATACATGAGCAGTTCTTC. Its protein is CASSKGLHGGIHEQFF.

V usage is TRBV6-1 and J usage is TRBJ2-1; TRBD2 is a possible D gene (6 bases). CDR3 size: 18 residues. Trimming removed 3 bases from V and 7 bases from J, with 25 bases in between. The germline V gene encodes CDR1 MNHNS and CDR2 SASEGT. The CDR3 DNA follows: TGTGCCAGCAGTGATCGGGCATTAGACCTCAGTCGGGGGAATGAGCAGTTCTTC. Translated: CASSDRALDLSRGNEQFF.

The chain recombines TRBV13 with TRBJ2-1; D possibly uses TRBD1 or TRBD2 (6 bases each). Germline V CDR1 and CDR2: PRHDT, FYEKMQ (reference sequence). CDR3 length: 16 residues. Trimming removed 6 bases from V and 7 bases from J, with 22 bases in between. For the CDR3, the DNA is TGTGCCAGCAGGCCCCCTCTAGGGGGTCGGGGGAATGAGCAGTTCTTC. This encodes CASRPPLGGRGNEQFF.

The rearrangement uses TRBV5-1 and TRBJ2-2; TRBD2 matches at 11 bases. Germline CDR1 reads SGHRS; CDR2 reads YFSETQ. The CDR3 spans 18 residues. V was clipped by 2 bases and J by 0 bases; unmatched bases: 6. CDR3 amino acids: CASSLLTSGTANTGELFF. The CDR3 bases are TGCGCCAGCAGCTTACTGACTAGCGGGACCGCGAACACCGGGGAGCTGTTTTTT.

CDR3 residues: CASSPGGGLYEQYF. CDR3 DNA: TGTGCCAGCAGTCCCGGAGGCGGACTCTACGAGCAGTACTTC. The chain joins TRBV6-5 to TRBJ2-7; D may be TRBD2 (5 bases). Germline lookup yields CDR1 MNHEY and CDR2 SVGAGI. V lost 5 bases and J lost 3, with 14 bases in between. This CDR3 is built from 14 residues.

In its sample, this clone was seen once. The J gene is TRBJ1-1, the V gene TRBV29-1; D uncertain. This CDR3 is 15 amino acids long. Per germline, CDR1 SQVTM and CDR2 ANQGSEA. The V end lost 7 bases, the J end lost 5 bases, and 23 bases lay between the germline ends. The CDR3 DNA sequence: TGCAGCGCTTTCCCGACGGCGGGGTGGTGGACTGAAGCTTTCTTT. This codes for CSAFPTAGWWTEAFF.

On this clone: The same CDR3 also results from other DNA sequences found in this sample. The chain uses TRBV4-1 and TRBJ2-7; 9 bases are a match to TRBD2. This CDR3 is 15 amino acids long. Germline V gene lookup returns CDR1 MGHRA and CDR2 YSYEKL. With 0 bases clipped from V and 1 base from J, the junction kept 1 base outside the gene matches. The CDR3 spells CASSQDSGGSYEQYF. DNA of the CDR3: TGCGCCAGCAGCCAAGATAGCGGGGGATCCTACGAGCAGTACTTC.

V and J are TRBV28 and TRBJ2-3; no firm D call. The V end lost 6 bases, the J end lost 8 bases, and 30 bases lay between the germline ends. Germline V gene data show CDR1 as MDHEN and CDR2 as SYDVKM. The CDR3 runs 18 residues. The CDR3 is CASSDTSYRNPFYFTQYF. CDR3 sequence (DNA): TGTGCCAGCAGCGACACTTCCTACCGGAACCCCTTTTACTTTACGCAGTATTTT.

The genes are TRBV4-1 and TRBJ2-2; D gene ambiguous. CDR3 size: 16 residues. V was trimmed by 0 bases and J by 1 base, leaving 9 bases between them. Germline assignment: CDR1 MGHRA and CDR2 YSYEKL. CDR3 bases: TGCGCCAGCAGCCAAGATCGGCCTGGGAACACCGGGGAGCTGTTTTTT. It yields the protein CASSQDRPGNTGELFF.

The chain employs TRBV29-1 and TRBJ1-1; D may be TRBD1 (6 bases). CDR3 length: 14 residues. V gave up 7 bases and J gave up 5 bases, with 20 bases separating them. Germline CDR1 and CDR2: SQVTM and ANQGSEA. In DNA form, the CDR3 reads TGCAGCGCCCCGGGAGAGGGGGTGCGGACTGAAGCTTTCTTT. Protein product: CSAPGEGVRTEAFF.

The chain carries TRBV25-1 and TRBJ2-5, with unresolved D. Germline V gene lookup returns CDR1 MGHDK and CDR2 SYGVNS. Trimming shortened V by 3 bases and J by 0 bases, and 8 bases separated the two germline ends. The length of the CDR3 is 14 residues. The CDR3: CASSEVWDQETQYF. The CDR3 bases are TGTGCCAGCAGTGAGGTCTGGGACCAAGAGACCCAGTACTTC.